One sample yielded the 28 T cell receptor beta chains listed below, sequenced in a study of TIL therapy for anti-PD-1-resistant metastatic lung cancer. Sequencing used immunoSEQ v3. The assay was immunoSEQ multiplex PCR, and TCRdb's table has in-frame clones only and misses some. The sample has tens of thousands of clones; around 80% are singletons. Time point meaning: pre-treatment sample, taken before nivolumab and TIL therapy. The sequencing used blood, collected at baseline. The receptors were sampled from a woman aged 30 to 85 with non-small cell lung cancer.

V gene TRBV7-6 combines with J gene TRBJ2-1, with 7 bases fitting TRBD1. The trim removed 3 bases at V and 0 bases at J, leaving 5 bases unmatched. CDR3 size: 16 residues. Germline CDR1 SGHVS, CDR2 FNYEAQ. The CDR3 loop reads CASSFGTEISYNEQFF. CDR3 nucleotides: TGTGCCAGCAGCTTCGGGACAGAGATCTCCTACAATGAGCAGTTCTTC.

The chain combines TRBV7-2 with TRBJ2-5; no clear D. The J call may be in error: the DNA end matches TRBJ2-7 better. The CDR3 is 12 amino acids. Germline lookup yields CDR1 SGHTA and CDR2 FQGNSA. CDR3 nucleotides: TGTGCCAGCAGCTCCCGATCTTACGAGCAGTACTTC. It codes for CASSSRSYEQYF.

This rearrangement joins TRBV19 to TRBJ2-7, with D possibly being TRBD2 (6 bases). Looked up from germline, CDR1 is LNHDA and CDR2 is SQIVND (reference sequence). This CDR3 spans 12 amino acids. V was shortened by 11 bases and J by 4 bases, with 15 bases between the two germline ends. DNA for the CDR3: TGTGCCGCCGGGGAGGCTGGGTACGAGCAGTACTTC. Translating gives CAAGEAGYEQYF. The whole variable domain, remainder taken from reference TRBV19 and TRBJ2-7, is DGGITQSPKYLFRKEGQNVTLSCEQNLNHDAMYWYRQDPGQGLRLIYYSQIVNDFQKGDIAEGYSVSREKKESFPLTVTSAQKNPTAFYLCAAGEAGYEQYFGPGTRLTVT.

The chain carries TRBV6-5 and TRBJ1-5; 7 bases are a match to TRBD1. The CDR3 sequence is 15 residues long. Looked up from germline, CDR1 is MNHEY and CDR2 is SVGAGI. The V gene end was trimmed by 0 bases and the J gene end by 4 bases; junction bases not matched to a gene: 3. The CDR3 loop reads CASSYSGTANQPQHF. The CDR3 nucleotides are TGTGCCAGCAGTTACTCCGGGACAGCTAATCAGCCCCAGCATTTT.

The rearrangement joins TRBV21-1 to TRBJ1-1. TRBV21-1 is a recognized pseudogene. This CDR3 is 11 amino acids long. CDR3 nucleotide sequence: TGTGCCAGCAGCGAGGCAGGGAGAGCTTTCTTT. Encoded protein: CASSEAGRAFF.

This chain uses TRBV30 with TRBJ1-1; D call uncertain. Per germline, CDR1 GTSNPN and CDR2 SVGIG (reference sequence). The CDR3 length is 13 residues. The V gene lost 4 bases and the J gene lost 4 bases, with 13 bases spanning the gap. The CDR3 DNA reads TGTGCCTGGACCCTGCTAGTCCGCACTGAAGCTTTCTTT. Translated, it gives CAWTLLVRTEAFF.

The chain uses TRBV7-9 and TRBJ2-1; maybe TRBD1 (6 bases). The CDR3 is 14 amino acids. Between the trimmed V and J ends, which lost 4 bases and 3 bases, there was a span of 10 bases. Per germline, CDR1 SEHNR and CDR2 FQNEAQ (reference sequence). The CDR3 is CASSSNRDYNEQFF. For the CDR3, the DNA is TGTGCCAGCAGCTCGAACAGGGACTACAATGAGCAGTTCTTC.

The chain has TRBV9 and TRBJ1-1; no reliable D call. The CDR3 consists of 15 residues. The germline V and J ends were trimmed by 1 base and 2 bases, with 12 bases remaining between them. Germline V gives CDR1 SGDLS, CDR2 YYNGEE. CDR3: CASSVRAESNTEAFF. The CDR3 nucleotides read TGTGCCAGCAGCGTACGGGCAGAAAGTAACACTGAAGCTTTCTTT.

The chain links TRBV11-3 to TRBJ2-6; D gene uncertain. Germline loops: CDR1 SGHNT, CDR2 YENEEA. The CDR3 has 17 residues. The germline V and J ends were trimmed by 3 bases and 0 bases, with 12 bases remaining between them. CDR3 nucleotides: TGTGCCAGCAGCTTGGGCAGGTGGGTCTCTGGGGCCAACGTCCTGACTTTC. It yields the protein CASSLGRWVSGANVLTF.

This clone was detected a few times. The V and J genes are TRBV7-2 and TRBJ2-7; tentatively, D is TRBD2 (5 bases). V was pared by 4 bases and J by 7 bases, with 11 bases between. The CDR3 covers 12 residues. The V gene's germline CDR1 is SGHTA and CDR2 FQGNSA. This CDR3 is CASSYSGGEQYF. In nucleotides, the CDR3 is TGTGCCAGCAGCTACAGTGGAGGAGAGCAGTACTTC.

The rearrangement links TRBV20-1 to TRBJ2-5; no reliable D call. Trimming took off 5 bases at V and 1 base at J, with 5 bases between the two ends. Germline loops: CDR1 DFQATT, CDR2 SNEGSKA (reference sequence). CDR3 length: 11 residues. CDR3 nucleotides: TGCAGTGCTGGACCCCAAGAGACCCAGTACTTC. This codes for CSAGPQETQYF.

This chain joins TRBV27 and TRBJ2-5; 16 bases align to TRBD2. The V and J ends lost 5 bases and 2 bases, in that order; junction bases with no gene match: 5. Germline-derived CDR1 and CDR2 are MNHEY and SMNVEV (reference sequence). CDR3 length: 17 residues. The CDR3, as DNA: TGTGCCAGCAGTCCAGAGGGACTAGCGGGAGGGCAAGAGACCCAGTACTTC. This codes for CASSPEGLAGGQETQYF.

This CDR3 is CASSKEGSGSSTDTQYF. CDR3 bases: TGTGCCAGCAGCAAAGAGGGTAGCGGGTCTAGCACAGATACGCAGTATTTT. The chain has TRBV21-1 and TRBJ2-3; the D call of TRBD2 is as the table states it, not checked on the DNA. TRBV21-1 is tagged as a pseudogene. This CDR3 is built from 17 residues.

The genes are TRBV7-2 and TRBJ1-5; D is perhaps TRBD1 (6 bases). CDR3 size: 15 residues. Trimming took 11 bases from V and 2 from J, leaving 19 bases between them. The germline V gene encodes CDR1 SGHTA and CDR2 FQGNSA. CDR3 sequence (DNA): TGTGCCGTCAGTGCAGGGGCGGTCGGCAATCAGCCCCAGCATTTT. Amino acids: CAVSAGAVGNQPQHF.

The chain combines TRBV4-3 with TRBJ2-2; D remains ambiguous. CDR1 is LGHNA and CDR2 is YSLEER in the germline V gene. V was cut by 4 bases and J by 0 bases, with 6 bases left in between. The CDR3 runs 14 residues. CDR3 in amino acids: CASSRAPNTGELFF. The CDR3 region has the DNA TGCGCCAGCAGCCGAGCGCCGAACACCGGGGAGCTGTTTTTT.

The gene calls are TRBV7-8 and TRBJ1-2, with D possibly TRBD1 on 5 matching bases. Deletions cut 1 base from V and 9 bases from J, with 15 bases between. CDR1 and CDR2 (germline): SGHVS, FQNEAQ. This CDR3 has 14 amino acids. CDR3 in DNA: TGTGCCAGCAGCTTAGGGGGGGGTCCCGGGAGCTACACCTTC. It translates to CASSLGGGPGSYTF.

The CDR3 bases are TGTGCCAGCAGTATAGGGACAGGGGTCCCCAACGAGCAGTACTTC. This gives the protein CASSIGTGVPNEQYF. The gene calls are TRBV28 and TRBJ2-7; 10 bases fit TRBD1. Germline CDR1 MDHEN, CDR2 SYDVKM. The CDR3 has 15 residues. With V trimmed by 5 bases and J by 5 bases, 9 bases remained unmatched.

The chain uses TRBV4-3 and TRBJ1-2, with 10 bases lining up with TRBD1. CDR3 length equals 19 residues. The J segment lost 3 bases and the V segment lost 0 bases, leaving 13 bases of the junction unmatched. Germline assignment: CDR1 LGHNA and CDR2 YSLEER. Here the CDR3 DNA reads TGCGCCAGCAGCCAAGATCGCGGGACAGGGGTCCCAAACCACTATGGCTACACCTTC. It is translated as CASSQDRGTGVPNHYGYTF.

The CDR3 spells CASSQDVGPDTQYF. In DNA form, the CDR3 reads TGTGCCAGCAGCCAAGACGTGGGCCCAGATACGCAGTATTTT. The V and J genes are TRBV14 and TRBJ2-3; D gene unclear. Deletions cut 0 bases from V and 4 bases from J, with 8 bases between. The CDR3 spans 14 residues. CDR1 is SGHDN and CDR2 is FVKESK in the germline V gene.

This clone is a singleton in its sample. CDR3 in DNA: TGTGCCAGCAGCAGGTCGATTGGCCTCGAGCAGTACTTC. Translated: CASSRSIGLEQYF. V usage is TRBV9 and J usage is TRBJ2-7; unclear D gene. Per the germline V gene, CDR1 is SGDLS and CDR2 is YYNGEE. The length of the CDR3 is 13 residues. Trimming removed 4 bases from V and 6 bases from J, with 14 bases in between. The full variable domain, with the rest looked up from reference TRBV9 and TRBJ2-7, is DSGVTQTPKHLITATGQRVTLRCSPRSGDLSVYWYQQSLDQGLQFLIQYYNGEERAKGNILERFSAQQFPDLHSELNLSSLELGDSALYFCASSRSIGLEQYFGPGTRLTVT.

The chain employs TRBV6-1 and TRBJ2-4; TRBD1 matches at 7 bases. Per the germline V gene, CDR1 is MNHNS and CDR2 is SASEGT. CDR3 length: 16 amino acids. Trimming removed 3 bases from V and 0 bases from J; junction bases left unmatched: 5. CDR3 DNA sequence: TGTGCCAGCAGTGAGCGCCAGGGGGTAGCCAAAAACATTCAGTACTTC. Translated: CASSERQGVAKNIQYF.

The V call is TRBV12-1, the J call TRBJ1-2. TRBV12-1 is described as a pseudogene. This CDR3 has 14 amino acids. CDR3 DNA sequence: TGTGCCAGCAGCCCCGGTCTGGGAGAGAATGGCTACACCTTC. It codes for CASSPGLGENGYTF.

The chain links TRBV9 to TRBJ1-1; D is uncertain. V dropped 0 bases and J dropped 1 base, with 10 bases sitting between them. CDR1 is SGDLS, CDR2 YYNGEE, per germline. This CDR3 is 15 amino acids long. Written as DNA, the CDR3 is TGTGCCAGCAGCGTAGACGGCAGAGCGAACACTGAAGCTTTCTTT. Translated, it gives CASSVDGRANTEAFF.

The chain has TRBV18 and TRBJ1-3, with TRBD1 identical over 11 bases. Germline V gene lookup returns CDR1 KGHSH and CDR2 LQKENI. Germline trimming cut 2 bases from V and 2 bases from J; bases unmatched to any gene: 8. The CDR3 length is 18 residues. CDR3 sequence: CASSPAIPGQGAGNTIYF. Written as DNA, the CDR3 is TGTGCCAGCTCACCAGCGATTCCGGGACAGGGGGCTGGAAACACCATATATTTT.

This chain connects TRBV5-1 to TRBJ2-3; D unclear. Looked up from germline, CDR1 is SGHRS and CDR2 is YFSETQ. V lost 5 bases and J lost 0, with 10 bases in between. The CDR3 extends over 14 amino acids. The CDR3 protein is CASRPAISTDTQYF. CDR3 nucleotides: TGCGCCAGCAGACCGGCGATTAGCACAGATACGCAGTATTTT.

The chain carries TRBV11-3 and TRBJ2-1; maybe TRBD2 (6 bases). This CDR3 contains 17 residues. V lost 2 bases and J lost 0, with 14 bases in between. Per the germline V gene, CDR1 is SGHNT and CDR2 is YENEEA. CDR3 bases: TGTGCCAGCAGCTTATATGGGGCGGGGACCTCCTACAATGAGCAGTTCTTC. Residues: CASSLYGAGTSYNEQFF.

This chain connects TRBV18 to TRBJ2-5; D is ambiguous. The CDR3 has 16 amino acids. Germline-derived CDR1 and CDR2 are KGHSH and LQKENI. V dropped 0 bases and J dropped 3 bases, with 14 bases sitting between them. DNA of the CDR3: TGTGCCAGCTCACCACCTTTTTGGAGCGAGGAAGAGACCCAGTACTTC. It yields the protein CASSPPFWSEEETQYF. The entire variable domain, with the rest obtained from reference TRBV18 and TRBJ2-5, is as follows: NAGVMQNPRHLVRRRGQEARLRCSPMKGHSHVYWYRQLPEEGLKFMVYLQKENIIDESGMPKERFSAEFPKEGPSILRIQQVVRGDSAAYFCASSPPFWSEEETQYFGPGTRLLVL.

The chain combines TRBV6-5 with TRBJ1-2; D may be TRBD1 (6 bases). Germline assignment: CDR1 MNHEY and CDR2 SVGAGI. This CDR3 comprises 15 residues. The ends were cut back, 6 bases at V and 4 bases at J, with 18 bases in the middle. The CDR3 loop reads CASSRTATALYGYTF. CDR3 nucleotides: TGTGCCAGCAGCAGGACAGCTACTGCCCTCTATGGCTACACCTTC.